The 20 T cell receptor beta chains in this list originate from one sample, sequenced in a study of tumor-infiltrating lymphocytes in oesophageal squamous cell carcinoma. TCRdb re-called the PCR reads through MiXCR, storing one row per CDR3 protein. The data contain around 21,000 distinct CDR3 sequences, roughly 41% of them singletons. What was sequenced was normal esophageal tissue next to the tumor. The receptors come from a male donor with esophageal squamous cell carcinoma.

Details on this clonotype: This likely comes from a read error, as the CDR3 has no conserved phenylalanine or tryptophan at its end. Because the CDR3's place on the DNA is in doubt, the DNA is left out and the CDR3 is given as listed by TCRdb. The rearrangement joins TRBV10-3 to TRBJ2-7; the tabulated D call, TRBD1, remains unverified against the DNA. From germline, CDR1 is ENHRY and CDR2 SYGVKD. Ends included, the CDR3 has 16 residues. The CDR3 here is CAISESGTVYGYTFGS.

On this clonotype: Likely a read error: the CDR3 ends without its conserved phenylalanine or tryptophan. The limits of the CDR3 on the DNA are not certain, so only TCRdb's listed CDR3 is given. J is TRBJ1-1 and V is TRBV7-4; TRBD1, the table's D call, lacks a check against the DNA. The germline gives CDR1 SGHVT, CDR2 SQSDAQ. The CDR3 adds up to 17 amino acids, both ends counted. The CDR3 here is CASSPGAYSGNTIYFGE.

This clonotype was picked up a small number of times. CDR3 in DNA: TGTGCCAGCTCACGGGGACAGGGGGTCAATGAGCAGTTCTTC. Translating it yields CASSRGQGVNEQFF. The chain recombines TRBV18 with TRBJ2-7; TRBD1 matches 11 bases. Judging by the DNA end, TRBJ2-1 fits better; the J call may be wrong. Germline V gene data show CDR1 as KGHSH and CDR2 as LQKENI. CDR3 length: 14 residues.

This clonotype was picked up many times. The V gene is TRBV4-1, the J gene TRBJ2-1; D uncertain. The CDR3 covers 14 residues. Germline CDR1 and CDR2: MGHRA and YSYEKL. The V end was cut by 3 bases, the J end by 6 bases, with 12 bases between. This CDR3 is CASSQEGPSNEQFF. The CDR3 nucleotides are TGCGCCAGCAGCCAGGAAGGGCCCAGCAATGAGCAGTTCTTC.

The chain uses TRBV7-8 and TRBJ2-5; 7 positions agree with TRBD2. Germline CDR1 and CDR2: SGHVS and FQNEAQ. Unmatched junction bases numbered 8, after V lost 1 base and J lost 3 bases. The length of the CDR3 is 16 residues. The CDR3 region has the DNA TGTGCCAGCAGCTTAGGGGGGGGGGTAACCAAAGAGACCCAGTACTTC. Protein: CASSLGGGVTKETQYF.

In this sample, this clonotype turned up many times. The J gene is TRBJ2-1, the V gene TRBV20-1; D assignment may be TRBD1 or TRBD2 (5 bases each). This CDR3 region has 15 residues. Between the trimmed V and J ends, which lost 3 bases and 4 bases, there was a span of 16 bases. Germline CDR1 is DFQATT and CDR2 is SNEGSKA (reference sequence). Written as DNA, the CDR3 is TGCAGTGCTAGCCGACCGGGACGGAATTACAATGAGCAGTTCTTC. Translated: CSASRPGRNYNEQFF.

V usage is TRBV24-1 and J usage is TRBJ2-3; 8 bases match TRBD1. CDR3 length equals 16 residues. J gave up 4 bases and V 0 bases, and 5 bases lay outside the gene matches. The germline V gene has CDR1 KGHDR and CDR2 SFDVKD. Written as DNA, the CDR3 is TGTGCCACCAGTGATTTGGGACAGGGTAGCGCAGATACGCAGTATTTT. Translation gives CATSDLGQGSADTQYF.

By sample share, this clonotype is medium-sized. The chain carries TRBV7-6 and TRBJ2-3; tentative D call: TRBD2 (5 bases). The V end was cut by 0 bases, the J end by 6 bases, with 13 bases between. Germline CDR1 is SGHVS and CDR2 is FNYEAQ. This CDR3 spans 15 amino acids. This CDR3 reads CASSLAGGSADTQYF. Here the CDR3 DNA reads TGTGCCAGCAGCTTAGCTGGAGGTAGCGCTGATACGCAGTATTTT.

The V call is TRBV28, the J call TRBJ1-2; 11 bases are a match to TRBD1. The trim removed 5 bases at V and 5 bases at J, leaving 1 base unmatched. From germline, CDR1 is MDHEN and CDR2 SYDVKM. The CDR3 contains 13 residues. CDR3 loop: CASSGQGAYGYTF. The CDR3 DNA follows: TGTGCCAGCAGTGGACAGGGGGCATATGGCTACACCTTC.

This chain links TRBV28 with TRBJ1-5; D unresolved. The germline CDR1 and CDR2 sequences are MDHEN and SYDVKM. V lost 4 bases, J lost 5 bases, and 6 bases lay in between. This CDR3 comprises 12 residues. DNA for the CDR3: TGTGCCAGCAGTTCCGGACATCAGCCCCAGCATTTT. This sequence encodes CASSSGHQPQHF.

This clonotype is deemed medium-sized. This chain uses TRBV7-9 with TRBJ2-4; 11 bases line up with TRBD1. The CDR3 length is 16 residues. V lost 3 bases, J lost 9 bases, and 10 bases stayed unmatched. The germline CDR1 and CDR2 sequences are SEHNR and FQNEAQ (reference sequence). CDR3 DNA: TGTGCCAGCAGCTTCCTGGGACAGGGGGTGTTTGGCATTCAGTACTTC. Its translation is CASSFLGQGVFGIQYF. Full variable domain (missing parts from reference TRBV7-9 and TRBJ2-4): DTGVSQNPRHKITKRGQNVTFRCDPISEHNRLYWYRQTLGQGPEFLTYFQNEAQLEKSRLLSDRFSAERPKGSFSTLEIQRTEQGDSAMYLCASSFLGQGVFGIQYFGAGTRLSVL.

This clonotype was counted only a few times. The V call is TRBV7-3, the J call TRBJ2-2, with D possibly TRBD2 on 6 matching bases. The CDR3 has 17 residues. Trimming took 9 bases from V and 3 from J, leaving 23 bases between them. Per the germline V gene, CDR1 is SGHTA and CDR2 is FQGTGA. CDR3 residues: CASSIDLGGWDTGELFF. CDR3 nucleotides: TGTGCCAGTAGTATAGATCTTGGGGGGTGGGACACCGGGGAGCTGTTTTTT. The full variable domain, in which reference TRBV7-3 and TRBJ2-2 provide the parts outside the CDR3, is GAGVSQTPSNKVTEKGKYVELRCDPISGHTALYWYRQSLGQGPEFLIYFQGTGAADDSGLPNDRFFAVRPEGSVSTLKIQRTERGDSAVYLCASSIDLGGWDTGELFFGEGSRLTVL.

CDR3 sequence: CASSVGTVAEQYF. CDR3 in DNA: TGTGCCAGCAGTGTAGGGACAGTCGCCGAGCAGTACTTC. The rearrangement links TRBV28 to TRBJ2-5, with TRBD1 matching 7 bases. The J call may be wrong; the DNA end is better matched by TRBJ2-7. The germline V gene has CDR1 MDHEN and CDR2 SYDVKM. CDR3 length: 13 amino acids.

This chain joins TRBV7-6 and TRBJ2-1; D is possibly TRBD2 (6 bases). Germline CDR1 is SGHVS and CDR2 is FNYEAQ. With 0 bases removed from V and 7 bases from J, the gap between germline ends came to 13 bases. This CDR3 is 15 amino acids long. The CDR3 loop is CASSLAGREMNEQFF. The CDR3 bases are TGTGCCAGCAGCTTAGCGGGCCGGGAGATGAATGAGCAGTTCTTC.

This chain uses TRBV5-1 with TRBJ1-1, with unresolved D. The germline V and J ends were trimmed by 0 bases and 4 bases, with 13 bases remaining between them. The CDR3 sequence is 15 residues long. CDR1 and CDR2 (germline): SGHRS, YFSETQ. CDR3 residues: CASSLGRGSGTEAFF. The CDR3 DNA reads TGCGCCAGCAGCTTGGGGCGAGGTTCCGGCACTGAAGCTTTCTTT.

As for this clonotype: The conserved final phenylalanine or tryptophan is absent from the CDR3, which likely points to a read error. It is unclear where the CDR3 begins or ends on the DNA, so no DNA is shown, and the CDR3 is as TCRdb lists it. The J gene is TRBJ1-2, the V gene TRBV6-8; the tabulated D call, TRBD1, remains unverified against the DNA. Germline V gene sequence: CDR1 MNHGY, CDR2 SAAAGT. The CDR3 is made up of 14 amino acids, end residues included. CDR3 protein: CASSYSTGTMATPS.

CDR3 amino acids: CSVAGTGSTDTQYF. CDR3 nucleotide sequence: TGCAGCGTTGCCGGGACAGGGAGCACAGATACGCAGTATTTT. The J gene is TRBJ2-3, the V gene TRBV29-1, with 9 positions matching TRBD1. The CDR3 has 14 amino acids. The germline V gene has CDR1 SQVTM and CDR2 ANQGSEA. After removal of 4 bases from V and 0 bases from J, the junction contained 2 bases not matched to a gene.

By share of the sample, this clonotype is medium-sized (0.01 to 0.1%). The rearrangement uses TRBV7-9 and TRBJ1-6, with D uncertain. The CDR3 has 15 residues. Trimming shortened V by 1 base and J by 0 bases, and 4 bases separated the two germline ends. CDR1 is SEHNR, CDR2 FQNEAQ, per germline (reference sequence). The CDR3 nucleotides are TGTGCCAGCAGCTTAGGGAGCTCCTATAATTCACCCCTCCACTTT. This encodes CASSLGSSYNSPLHF.

This clonotype occurred many times. The chain is built from TRBV6-1 and TRBJ2-2; the D is unclear. The germline V gene encodes CDR1 MNHNS and CDR2 SASEGT. Trimming shortened V by 7 bases and J by 2 bases, and 8 bases separated the two germline ends. The CDR3 contains 13 residues. The CDR3 region is CASTGVNTGELFF. The CDR3 DNA is TGTGCCAGCACTGGGGTAAACACCGGGGAGCTGTTTTTT.

The sample holds a few counts of this clonotype. The chain carries TRBV12-3 or TRBV12-4 and TRBJ2-1; maybe TRBD2 (6 bases). The length of the CDR3 is 16 residues. V lost 6 bases and J lost 0, with 15 bases in between. CDR3 region: CASRPASVSSYNEQFF. In DNA form, the CDR3 reads TGTGCCAGCAGACCCGCTAGCGTCAGCTCCTACAATGAGCAGTTCTTC.